This T cell receptor beta chain stems from a study of T cell clones after liver transplantation. Turning to the study itself: A pre-transplant mixed lymphocyte reaction with TCRbeta sequencing defined graft-donor-reactive clones followed in post-transplant blood. Subjects received no induction therapy and standard immunosuppression until randomization at 12-24 months post-transplant.

The germline V gene encodes CDR1 SGHRS and CDR2 YFSETQ. After removal of 4 bases from V and 4 bases from J, the junction contained 19 bases not matched to a gene. The CDR3 runs to 19 residues. Method: immunoSEQ multiplex PCR; TCRdb's copy keeps in-frame clones and lacks some. This sample has 75,000 to 95,000 clones; 70% to 90% occur once, and the top ten carry approximately 2.8%. The sequence derives from a human patient who received a liver transplant. Some of the T cells may derive from the graft donor. The specimen comprised CD4+ T cells from blood, sampled at the 22-month timepoint. V usage is TRBV5-1 and J usage is TRBJ1-1, with 10 bases identical to TRBD1. CDR3 amino acids: CASSLGAPGQGRGGTEAFF. CDR3 DNA sequence: TGCGCCAGCAGCCTGGGGGCCCCGGGACAGGGGAGAGGGGGCACTGAAGCTTTCTTT.